Listed below are T cell receptor beta chains from one sample, sequenced in a study of blood T cell repertoires in COVID-19. Data came from immunoSEQ multiplex PCR; TCRdb stores just in-frame clones and leaves some out. The sample has 410,000 or so clones, around 89% seen once. The sequenced sample was peripheral blood. The origin of the receptors is a woman in her 40s with COVID-19, enrolled during active disease. CDR3s include the opening cysteine and the closing phenylalanine or tryptophan. The D gene is left open where the match is weak.

>TRBJ1-2|.|TRBV5-6
TGTGCCAGCAACAGGGAGAACTATGGCTACACCTTC
CASNRENYGYTF
>TRBJ1-3|.|TRBV28
TGTGCCACCGTACGTACAGGGAGTCGAAACACCATATATTTT
CATVRTGSRNTIYF
>TRBJ1-4|.|TRBV7-9
TGTGCCAGCAGCTTAGGACAGGCCTATAATGAAAAACTGTTTTTT
CASSLGQAYNEKLFF
>TRBJ2-1|TRBD2|TRBV18
TGTGCCAGCTCGCCTACGGGGGGCTCCTACAATGAGCAGTTCTTC
CASSPTGGSYNEQFF
>TRBJ1-2|.|TRBV4-3
TGCGCCAGCAGCCAAGAGGGTCGGGGAGGTGGCTACACCTTC
CASSQEGRGGGYTF
>TRBJ2-7|.|TRBV7-2
TGTGCCAGCAGCTACCCCCCGGGCTACGAGCAGTACTTC
CASSYPPGYEQYF
>TRBJ1-5|.|TRBV5-4
TGTGCCAGCAGCTTGTCTGAAACGGGCAATCAGCCCCAGCATTTT
CASSLSETGNQPQHF
>TRBJ2-1|TRBD2|TRBV29-1
TGCAGCGTTTTCGGACTAGCCTCCTCCTACAATGAGCAGTTCTTC
CSVFGLASSYNEQFF
>TRBJ2-7|.|TRBV5-1
TGCGCCAGCAGCTTTGGGCAGGACTACGAGCAGTACTTC
CASSFGQDYEQYF
>TRBJ2-3|.|TRBV10-3
TGTGCCACTGCACCGGGACTTAGCACAGATACGCAGTATTTT
CATAPGLSTDTQYF